This T cell receptor (beta chain) was sequenced in a study of blood T cell repertoires in COVID-19. Across the study: There were acute and convalescent COVID-19 samples, and they came from the United States, Italy and Spain.

Original processing methods: Amplified reference gene primers provided the basis for estimating nucleated cell counts. The protocol was immunoSEQ multiplex PCR, while the TCRdb copy is restricted to in-frame clones and leaves out a portion. V and J calls and clone size are as listed in that table; D and trimming were resolved from the DNA. The sample has nearly 95,000 clones; around 86% are singletons. The sample was peripheral blood. The clonotype was recovered from a woman at least 80 years old with acute or convalescent COVID-19.

The chain's CDR3 is CATSDPRPGGGGELFF. The CDR3 DNA reads as TGTGCCACCAGTGATCCTAGGCCTGGCGGGGGCGGGGAGCTGTTTTTT. The chain uses TRBV24-1 and TRBJ2-2; TRBD2 agrees at 7 bases. Germline CDR1 reads KGHDR; CDR2 reads SFDVKD. J gave up 7 bases and V 3 bases, and 10 bases lay outside the gene matches. The CDR3 extends over 16 amino acids.